This passage covers 6 T cell receptor beta chains from one sample sequenced in a study of cytomegalovirus exposure and HLA in healthy donors. Primers for the PCR totalled 60 Vbeta and 13 Jbeta. Method: immunoSEQ multiplex PCR; TCRdb's copy keeps in-frame clones and lacks some. The sample lists around 130,000 clones; around four fifths were seen once. Sequencing used PBMCs. The receptor set was obtained from a woman in her forties in good health and CMV-seropositive.

This sequence joins TRBV5-1 and TRBJ1-1; tentatively, D is TRBD1 (6 bases). The CDR3 loop spans 13 amino acids. Germline V lookup: CDR1 SGHRS, CDR2 YFSETQ. With 4 bases removed from V and 3 bases from J, the gap between germline ends came to 10 bases. CDR3: CASSLQGDTEAFF. The CDR3 DNA is TGCGCCAGCAGCCTACAGGGAGACACTGAAGCTTTCTTT.

V is TRBV7-3 and J is TRBJ1-2; the match to TRBD1 covers 8 bases. Germline loops: CDR1 SGHTA, CDR2 FQGTGA. V gave up 3 bases and J gave up 7 bases; unmatched junction bases: 10. The CDR3 totals 15 residues. The CDR3 region has the DNA TGTGCCAGCAGCTTCAGCCCCGGGACAGGCGTTGGCTACACCTTC. Its translation: CASSFSPGTGVGYTF.

The chain carries TRBV5-4 and TRBJ1-6; 7 nucleotides line up with TRBD1. Losses at the gene ends were 2 bases for V and 5 bases for J; bases not matched to a gene: 7. The V gene's germline CDR1 is SGHNT and CDR2 YYREEE (reference sequence). CDR3 size: 16 residues. The CDR3: CASSLGGKRDNSPLHF. CDR3 DNA sequence: TGTGCCAGCAGCTTAGGGGGCAAAAGAGATAATTCACCCCTCCACTTT.

The chain links TRBV2 to TRBJ1-4; weak D call: TRBD1 (5 bases). Per germline, CDR1 SNHLY and CDR2 FYNNEI. The CDR3 extends over 14 amino acids. Trimming shortened V by 4 bases and J by 7 bases, and 13 bases separated the two germline ends. The CDR3 loop is CASSATGVREKLFF. In nucleotides, the CDR3 is TGTGCCAGCAGTGCCACAGGAGTACGTGAAAAACTGTTTTTT.

V and J are TRBV5-1 and TRBJ1-2, with TRBD1 as a possible D gene (5 bases). V lost 0 bases, J lost 6 bases, and 12 bases lay in between. This CDR3 contains 14 residues. The germline CDR1 and CDR2 sequences are SGHRS and YFSETQ. The DNA for the CDR3 is TGCGCCAGCAGCTTGGCTGGGGGGGAGGATGGCTACACCTTC. This encodes CASSLAGGEDGYTF.

This sequence joins TRBV6-6 and TRBJ2-1; TRBD1 is a possible D gene (6 bases). The CDR3 is 14 amino acids. V was pared by 2 bases and J by 6 bases, with 11 bases between. Germline CDR1 MNHNY, CDR2 SVGAGI (reference sequence). CDR3 amino acids: CASSYRTDINEQFF. The CDR3, as DNA: TGTGCCAGCAGTTACCGGACAGACATCAATGAGCAGTTCTTC.